This entry concerns a single TCR beta chain. Antigen specificity is unknown. The PCR made use of 60 Vbeta and 13 Jbeta primers. The repertoire was sequenced with immunoSEQ multiplex PCR; TCRdb's copy has only in-frame clones and lacks some. The sample has roughly 130,000 clones, 60% to 85% seen once. Germline assignment: CDR1 SNHLY and CDR2 FYNNEI. Deletions cut 6 bases from V and 9 bases from J, with 6 bases between. The CDR3 has 10 residues. The entry originates in a study of cytomegalovirus exposure and HLA in healthy donors. The study, taken as a whole, reports: Presence/absence analyses assumed roughly uniform sequencing depth across donors.

The specimen sequenced was PBMCs. The sequence was collected from a man aged 18 to 30 in good health and CMV-seronegative. The gene calls are TRBV2 and TRBJ1-5; D is ambiguous. The CDR3 nucleotides are TGTGCCAGCAGCGGTCCGCCCCAGCATTTT. The encoded protein is CASSGPPQHF.